One sample yielded the 19 T cell receptor beta chains listed below, sequenced in a study of beta chain features in type 1 diabetes. Reverse transcription of all isolated RNA meant that expressed TCRB transcripts were sequenced. Generated by immunoSEQ multiplex PCR, the TCRdb table keeps only in-frame clones and is missing some. Here the sample spans hundreds of thousands of clones, 10% to 15% being singletons. The sample consisted of naive CD4+ T cells from blood. These receptors originate from a young man in good health.

The rearrangement uses TRBV5-1 and TRBJ2-3, with 12 bases identical to TRBD2. V lost 1 base, J lost 0 bases, and 3 bases stayed unmatched. The V gene's germline CDR1 is SGHRS and CDR2 YFSETQ. The CDR3 loop spans 17 amino acids. The CDR3 is CASSLPGTSGSTDTQYF. The DNA for the CDR3 is TGCGCCAGCAGCTTGCCCGGGACTAGCGGGAGCACAGATACGCAGTATTTT.

The rearrangement uses TRBV5-4 and TRBJ1-3; tentatively, D is TRBD1 (5 bases). V dropped 2 bases and J dropped 3 bases, with 15 bases sitting between them. Germline assignment: CDR1 SGHNT and CDR2 YYREEE (reference sequence). There are 16 residues in the CDR3. CDR3 bases: TGTGCCAGCAGCTTCGGGGGTGGTGTTCTTGGAAACACCATATATTTT. Amino acids: CASSFGGGVLGNTIYF. Complete variable domain (other parts from reference TRBV5-4 and TRBJ1-3): ETGVTQSPTHLIKTRGQQVTLRCSSQSGHNTVSWYQQALGQGPQFIFQYYREEENGRGNFPPRFSGLQFPNYSSELNVNALELDDSALYLCASSFGGGVLGNTIYFGEGSWLTVV.

This clone was counted between two and nine times. The chain has TRBV2 and TRBJ2-1; D is perhaps TRBD2 (7 bases). CDR3 length: 14 residues. The V end was cut by 1 base, the J end by 9 bases, with 13 bases between. Per the germline V gene, CDR1 is SNHLY and CDR2 is FYNNEI. The CDR3 DNA is TGTGCCAGCAGTGAAGAGGGGGGGCAGGGTGAGCAGTTCTTC. It encodes CASSEEGGQGEQFF.

This clone appeared a few times. V usage is TRBV25-1 and J usage is TRBJ2-3; D is undetermined. In germline, CDR1 is MGHDK, CDR2 SYGVNS. V was clipped by 9 bases and J by 6 bases, with 19 bases between them. The CDR3 consists of 14 residues. Here the CDR3 reads CARNRSAWWDTQYF. CDR3 in DNA: TGTGCCAGAAACAGATCAGCATGGTGGGATACGCAGTATTTT. Combining the CDR3 with reference TRBV25-1 and TRBJ2-3 gives the whole variable domain EADIYQTPRYLVIGTGKKITLECSQTMGHDKMYWYQQDPGMELHLIHYSYGVNSTEKGDLSSESTVSRIRTEHFPLTLESARPSHTSQYLCARNRSAWWDTQYFGPGTRLTVL.

This clone was seen a handful of times. The rearrangement uses TRBV28 and TRBJ2-1; TRBD2 aligns across 11 bases. The V segment lost 5 bases and the J segment 4 bases; nucleotides outside the gene matches: 13. This CDR3 region has 18 residues. Germline V CDR1 and CDR2: MDHEN, SYDVKM. Written as DNA, the CDR3 is TGTGCCAGCAGTCTTCCCAGCGCCGGGACTAGCGGTTACAATGAGCAGTTCTTC. Protein: CASSLPSAGTSGYNEQFF.

The chain carries TRBV30 and TRBJ2-5; 7 nucleotides match TRBD1. V was clipped by 7 bases and J by 2 bases; unmatched bases: 13. CDR1 GTSNPN and CDR2 SVGIG come from the germline V gene (reference sequence). The length of the CDR3 is 15 residues. For the CDR3, the DNA is TGTGCCTCCCGCCACAGGGGATACCTACAAGAGACCCAGTACTTC. It yields the protein CASRHRGYLQETQYF.

This clone was seen only a few times. This chain links TRBV25-1 with TRBJ1-1, with D maybe TRBD1 (5 bases). The CDR3 has 14 residues. Between the trimmed V and J ends, which lost 7 bases and 1 base, there was a span of 13 bases. The V gene's germline CDR1 is MGHDK and CDR2 SYGVNS. The CDR3 is CASMLDRPNTEAFF. The CDR3 DNA reads TGTGCCAGCATGTTAGACAGACCGAACACTGAAGCTTTCTTT.

The genes are TRBV5-1 and TRBJ2-5, with a tentative D call TRBD2 (5 bases). Germline V gives CDR1 SGHRS, CDR2 YFSETQ. This CDR3 contains 13 residues. V was clipped by 0 bases and J by 3 bases, with 6 bases between them. Here the CDR3 reads CASSLAAEETQYF. Here the CDR3 DNA reads TGCGCCAGCAGCTTGGCAGCGGAAGAGACCCAGTACTTC.

This clone was seen a handful of times. The chain links TRBV30 to TRBJ1-6; D ambiguous. CDR3 length: 13 amino acids. Germline CDR1 reads GTSNPN; CDR2 reads SVGIG (reference sequence). Deletions cut 7 bases from V and 10 bases from J, with 17 bases between. This CDR3 is CASRPRSGSPLHF. CDR3 bases: TGTGCCTCCCGACCTCGTTCGGGATCACCCCTCCACTTT.

The chain employs TRBV6-5 and TRBJ1-2; D gene uncertain. Trimming left V 2 bases short and J 4 bases short, with 11 bases between. The CDR3 consists of 14 residues. In germline, CDR1 is MNHEY, CDR2 SVGAGI. The CDR3 here is CASSYRNSRYGYTF. CDR3 nucleotides: TGTGCCAGCAGTTACAGGAACAGTCGCTATGGCTACACCTTC.

V usage is TRBV5-8 and J usage is TRBJ2-7, with 14 nucleotides matching TRBD2. Trimming removed 6 bases from V and 9 bases from J; junction bases left unmatched: 5. This CDR3 region has 13 residues. From germline, CDR1 is SGHTS and CDR2 YDEGEE. DNA of the CDR3: TGTGCCAGCACCCCCGGACTAGCGGGAGGGCAGTACTTC. It translates to CASTPGLAGGQYF.

This clone turned up a few times. The chain uses TRBV30 and TRBJ1-2, with 7 bases matching TRBD1. CDR1 is GTSNPN and CDR2 is SVGIG in the germline V gene (reference sequence). The junction had 4 bases not matched to a gene; V was cut back by 2 bases and J by 4 bases. The CDR3 extends over 13 amino acids. This CDR3 is CAWSRQGSYGYTF. As DNA, the CDR3 is TGTGCCTGGAGTCGACAGGGAAGCTATGGCTACACCTTC.

V usage is TRBV9 and J usage is TRBJ2-1, with D possibly TRBD1 on 5 matching bases. The CDR3 covers 15 residues. With 4 bases removed from V and 5 bases from J, the gap between germline ends came to 16 bases. Germline loops: CDR1 SGDLS, CDR2 YYNGEE. This CDR3 reads CASSPRPDSDNEQFF. The CDR3 nucleotides read TGTGCCAGCAGCCCCCGCCCAGACAGTGACAATGAGCAGTTCTTC.

In this sample, this clone turned up a few times. V and J are TRBV4-3 and TRBJ2-4, with D tentatively TRBD1 (6 bases). This CDR3 comprises 16 residues. The germline V and J ends were trimmed by 2 bases and 0 bases, with 11 bases remaining between them. CDR1 and CDR2 (germline): LGHNA, YSLEER. The CDR3 loop reads CASSQRQVLAKNIQYF. CDR3 bases: TGCGCCAGCAGCCAAAGACAGGTATTAGCCAAAAACATTCAGTACTTC.

The chain joins TRBV28 to TRBJ1-1; D is undetermined. The CDR3 totals 14 residues. The germline CDR1 and CDR2 sequences are MDHEN and SYDVKM. V lost 3 bases, J lost 5 bases, and 13 bases lay in between. CDR3 loop: CASSLGTWVTEAFF. In DNA form, the CDR3 reads TGTGCCAGCAGTTTGGGCACCTGGGTTACTGAAGCTTTCTTT.

This clone was observed a few times. The genes are TRBV27 and TRBJ2-2, with 7 bases identical to TRBD2. With V trimmed by 2 bases and J by 3 bases, 6 bases remained unmatched. Germline CDR1 is MNHEY and CDR2 is SMNVEV (reference sequence). CDR3 size: 16 residues. The CDR3 loop reads CASSLKSSGYTGELFF. The DNA of the CDR3 is TGTGCCAGCAGTTTAAAGTCTAGCGGCTACACCGGGGAGCTGTTTTTT.

J is TRBJ2-7 and V is TRBV30; D perhaps matches TRBD2 (5 bases). CDR3 length equals 15 residues. Trimming removed 7 bases at V and 1 base at J, with 20 bases between. Germline assignment: CDR1 GTSNPN and CDR2 SVGIG (reference sequence). The CDR3 DNA reads TGTGCCTTCCTAGATGAGGGCCGGGCTTCCTACGAGCAGTACTTC. Its translation: CAFLDEGRASYEQYF. Variable domain in full (rest from reference TRBV30 and TRBJ2-7): SQTIHQWPATLVQPVGSPLSLECTVEGTSNPNLYWYRQAAGRGLQLLFYSVGIGQISSEVPQNLSASRPQDRQFILSSKKLLLSDSGFYLCAFLDEGRASYEQYFGPGTRLTVT.

J is TRBJ2-7 and V is TRBV5-1; the match to TRBD1 covers 8 bases. The CDR3 totals 16 residues. Losses at the gene ends were 4 bases for V and 0 bases for J; bases not matched to a gene: 9. The germline CDR1 and CDR2 sequences are SGHRS and YFSETQ. CDR3 DNA sequence: TGCGCCAGCAGCGATCCCAGGGGGCTCAGCTCCTACGAGCAGTACTTC. Its translation is CASSDPRGLSSYEQYF.

This rearrangement joins TRBV11-3 to TRBJ2-1, with a tentative D call TRBD2 (6 bases). The CDR3 is made up of 15 amino acids. Trimming stripped 2 bases from V and 0 bases from J, with 8 bases between. Germline V gives CDR1 SGHNT, CDR2 YENEEA. CDR3 coding DNA: TGTGCCAGCAGCTTAAGGACTAACTCCTACAATGAGCAGTTCTTC. Encoded protein: CASSLRTNSYNEQFF.